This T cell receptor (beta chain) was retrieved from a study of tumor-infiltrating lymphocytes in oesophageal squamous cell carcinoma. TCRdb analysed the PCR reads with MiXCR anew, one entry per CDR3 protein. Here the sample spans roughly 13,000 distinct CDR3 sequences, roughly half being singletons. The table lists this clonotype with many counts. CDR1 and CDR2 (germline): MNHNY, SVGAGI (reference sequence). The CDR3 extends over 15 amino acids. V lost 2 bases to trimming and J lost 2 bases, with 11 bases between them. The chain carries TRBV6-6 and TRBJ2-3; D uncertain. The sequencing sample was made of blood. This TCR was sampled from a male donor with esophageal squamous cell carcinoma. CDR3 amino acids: CASSYNGLPTDTQYF. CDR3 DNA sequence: TGTGCCAGCAGTTACAACGGGCTTCCCACAGATACGCAGTATTTT.